This T cell receptor (beta chain) derives from a study of CD8+CD57+ T cells in acquired aplastic anemia. Per the germline V gene, CDR1 is DFQATT and CDR2 is SNEGSKA (reference sequence). This CDR3 region has 13 residues. Concerning this clonotype: A junction end diverges from the germline sequence, so it may reflect a read error.

Patients chosen for sequencing had CD8+CD57+ cells that had expanded, as shown by flow cytometry. TCR beta VDJ and CDR3 profiles were obtained from a genomic DNA template. Via MiXCR, TCRdb re-called the reads, giving one row per CDR3 protein. The table includes under 250,000 distinct CDR3 sequences, around 46% detected once. The chain combines TRBV20-1 with TRBJ2-2; no reliable D call. The material sequenced was sorted CD4+, CD8+, or CD8+CD57+ T cells (not recorded which) from PBMCs. This clonotype was sampled from a human donor with aplastic anemia. The CDR3 nucleotides are TGCAGTGCTGGAGACATAGCAGCCGGGGAGCTGTTTTTT. Translating gives CSAGDIAAGELFF.